The 9 T cell receptor beta chains in this list originate from one sample, sequenced in a study of T cells in Graves' hyperthyroidism and ophthalmopathy. TCR beta CDR3 sequences were amplified from RNA transcripts. First-round RT-PCR with HTBI primers amplified the TCR CDR3 region. One entry per CDR3 protein results from TCRdb running MiXCR on the multiplex PCR reads. The data hold about 350,000 distinct CDR3 sequences, with around 13% observed a single time. The material sequenced was blood. These receptors originate from a woman aged 30 to 39 with Graves' hyperthyroidism.

The V and J genes are TRBV6-1 and TRBJ2-1; 8 positions match TRBD2. Germline CDR1 reads MNHNS; CDR2 reads SASEGT. The CDR3 runs to 17 residues. The ends lost 7 bases at V and 5 bases at J; junction bases unmatched: 16. CDR3 coding DNA: TGTGCCAGCAAGAAAAGCGGGAGAAGGTTGGGCCACAATGAGCAGTTCTTC. Its protein product is CASKKSGRRLGHNEQFF.

In its sample, this clonotype was seen many times. The chain is built from TRBV7-9 and TRBJ2-1; a possible D gene is TRBD1 (6 bases). The CDR3 runs to 16 residues. Trimming took 5 bases from V and 1 from J, leaving 15 bases between them. Germline assignment: CDR1 SEHNR and CDR2 FQNEAQ (reference sequence). CDR3 DNA sequence: TGTGCCAGCAGCCAACCTCAACAGGGTTCCTACAATGAGCAGTTCTTC. It specifies CASSQPQQGSYNEQFF.

In its sample, this clonotype was seen a few times. The V call is TRBV11-2, the J call TRBJ2-1; 14 positions match TRBD2. Germline V gene sequence: CDR1 SGHAT, CDR2 FQNNGV. The CDR3 totals 18 residues. The V segment lost 5 bases and the J segment 5 bases; nucleotides outside the gene matches: 11. CDR3 residues: CASSPARTSGRSHNEQFF. CDR3 DNA: TGTGCCAGCAGCCCGGCCCGGACTAGCGGGAGGTCACACAATGAGCAGTTCTTC.

This clonotype has a count of ten or more. This sequence joins TRBV2 and TRBJ2-3, with 7 bases matching TRBD1. Trimming cost V 8 bases and J 5 bases; bases outside gene matches: 1. The V gene's germline CDR1 is SNHLY and CDR2 FYNNEI. This CDR3 is built from 11 residues. Written as DNA, the CDR3 is TGTGCCAGCCGGACAGGAGATACGCAGTATTTT. Translated: CASRTGDTQYF.

The gene calls are TRBV20-1 and TRBJ2-3; TRBD2 might be the D (5 bases). V was clipped by 6 bases and J by 3 bases, with 16 bases between them. The CDR3 sequence is 14 residues long. Germline V lookup: CDR1 DFQATT, CDR2 SNEGSKA (reference sequence). Here the CDR3 DNA reads TGCAGTGCCAAGCCTAGCCTTGGGACAGATACGCAGTATTTT. Amino acid sequence: CSAKPSLGTDTQYF.

CDR3 in DNA: TGTGCCAGCAGCTTCCCTCCCGATACTAGCGCGAACACCGGGGAGCTGTTTTTT. This gives the protein CASSFPPDTSANTGELFF. This sequence joins TRBV11-3 and TRBJ2-2; 7 bases are shared with TRBD2. Germline CDR1 and CDR2: SGHNT and YENEEA. Trimming took 3 bases from V and 0 from J; bases not matched to a gene: 10. This CDR3 is built from 18 residues. The variable domain in full, completed from reference TRBV11-3 and TRBJ2-2, reads EAGVVQSPRYKIIEKKQPVAFWCNPISGHNTLYWYLQNLGQGPELLIRYENEEAVDDSQLPKDRFSAERLKGVDSTLKIQPAELGDSAVYLCASSFPPDTSANTGELFFGEGSRLTVL.

This chain links TRBV6-2 or TRBV6-3 with TRBJ2-1; D unclear. The CDR3 consists of 15 residues. Germline CDR1 is MNHEY and CDR2 is SVGEGT. V was trimmed by 10 bases and J by 8 bases, leaving 24 bases between them. The CDR3 loop reads CAISLPQASGDEQFF. The CDR3 DNA reads TGTGCCATCTCCCTCCCTCAGGCCTCTGGCGATGAGCAGTTCTTC.

This clonotype has at least ten counts. The chain couples TRBV12-3 or TRBV12-4 to TRBJ2-2, with D maybe TRBD1 (5 bases). V was clipped by 6 bases and J by 8 bases, with 10 bases between them. The CDR3 has 12 residues. CDR3 in amino acids: CASSKGAGELFF. CDR3 in DNA: TGTGCCAGCAGCAAAGGGGCGGGGGAGCTGTTTTTT.

Many counts were recorded for this clonotype. The chain carries TRBV10-3 and TRBJ2-1; TRBD2 aligns across 8 bases. CDR1 and CDR2 from the germline V gene are ENHRY and SYGVKD. This CDR3 has 14 amino acids. Germline trimming cut 7 bases from V and 4 bases from J; bases unmatched to any gene: 6. The CDR3 sequence: CAITAGGLYNEQFF. CDR3 DNA: TGTGCCATCACGGCGGGGGGATTGTACAATGAGCAGTTCTTC.